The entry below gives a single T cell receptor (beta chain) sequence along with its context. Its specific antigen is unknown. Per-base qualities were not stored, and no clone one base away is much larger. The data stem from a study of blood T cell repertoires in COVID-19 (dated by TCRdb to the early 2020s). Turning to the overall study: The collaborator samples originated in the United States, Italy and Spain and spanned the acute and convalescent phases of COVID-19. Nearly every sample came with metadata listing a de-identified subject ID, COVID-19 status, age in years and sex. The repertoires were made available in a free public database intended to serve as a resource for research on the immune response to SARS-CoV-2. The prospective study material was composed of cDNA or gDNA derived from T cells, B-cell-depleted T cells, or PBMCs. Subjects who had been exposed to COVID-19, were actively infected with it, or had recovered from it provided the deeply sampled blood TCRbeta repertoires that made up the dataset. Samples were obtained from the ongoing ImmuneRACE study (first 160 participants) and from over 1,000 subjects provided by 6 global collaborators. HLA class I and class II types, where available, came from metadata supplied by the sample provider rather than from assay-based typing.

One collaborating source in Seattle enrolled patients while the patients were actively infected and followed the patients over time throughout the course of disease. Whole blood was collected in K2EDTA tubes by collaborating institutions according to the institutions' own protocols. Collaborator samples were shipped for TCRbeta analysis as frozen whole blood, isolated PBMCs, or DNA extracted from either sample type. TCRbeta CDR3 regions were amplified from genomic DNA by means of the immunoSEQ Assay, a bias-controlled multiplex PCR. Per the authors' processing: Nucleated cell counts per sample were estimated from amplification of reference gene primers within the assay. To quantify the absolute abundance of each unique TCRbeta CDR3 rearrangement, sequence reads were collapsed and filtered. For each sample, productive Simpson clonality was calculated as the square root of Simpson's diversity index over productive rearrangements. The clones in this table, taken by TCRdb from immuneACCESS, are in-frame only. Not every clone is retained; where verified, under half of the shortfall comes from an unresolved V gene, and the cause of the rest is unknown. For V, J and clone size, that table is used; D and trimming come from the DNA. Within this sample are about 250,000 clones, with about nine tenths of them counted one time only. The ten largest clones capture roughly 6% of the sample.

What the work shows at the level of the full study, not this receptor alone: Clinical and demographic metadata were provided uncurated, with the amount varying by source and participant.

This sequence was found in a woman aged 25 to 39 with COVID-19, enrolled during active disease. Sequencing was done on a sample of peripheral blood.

CDR3 protein: CASSQIAPLAGFYNEQFF. The bases read TGTGCCAGCAGCCAAATAGCCCCCCTGGCGGGGTTTTACAATGAGCAGTTCTTC. This sequence uses TRBV3-1 (or the pseudogene TRBV3-2) and TRBJ2-1; D gene: possibly TRBD2, on 6 matching bases. The germline V gene encodes CDR1 LGHDT and CDR2 YNNKEL (reference sequence). The CDR3 goes from the cysteine to the phenylalanine over 18 residues. The sequence is cut down to CDR3 DNA, 54 bases in frame from base 1. V is clipped by 2 bases and J by 4 bases, and the sequence between their germline boundaries is 21 bases long.